Presented here are 8 T cell receptor beta chains from one specimen sequenced in a study of blood T cell repertoires in COVID-19. Libraries were prepared by immunoSEQ multiplex PCR; TCRdb keeps only in-frame clonotypes and omits some of them. The data show hundreds of thousands of clones, about 93% seen once. Sequencing was performed on peripheral blood. Receptors were obtained from a woman aged 18-29 years who had recovered from COVID-19.

J is TRBJ2-3 and V is TRBV5-1; D is possibly TRBD2 (5 bases). The CDR3 contains 15 residues. Germline V gene data show CDR1 as SGHRS and CDR2 as YFSETQ. Deletions cut 1 base from V and 4 bases from J, with 13 bases between. This chain's CDR3 is CASSLRRAEADTQYF. As DNA, the CDR3 is TGCGCCAGCAGCTTGAGGCGGGCGGAGGCAGATACGCAGTATTTT.

V and J are TRBV5-1 and TRBJ2-5; TRBD1 is a possible D gene (6 bases). CDR1 SGHRS and CDR2 YFSETQ come from the germline V gene. This CDR3 comprises 14 residues. V was cut by 1 base and J by 0 bases, with 7 bases left in between. CDR3: CASSLQGYQETQYF. The CDR3 bases are TGCGCCAGCAGCTTGCAGGGGTACCAAGAGACCCAGTACTTC.

CDR3: CASGGTGYNSPLHF. CDR3 nucleotides: TGTGCCAGTGGCGGGACAGGCTATAATTCACCCCTCCACTTT. J is TRBJ1-6 and V is TRBV19, with 8 bases matching TRBD1. Trimming took 8 bases from V and 3 from J; bases not matched to a gene: 3. CDR3 size: 14 residues. The germline gives CDR1 LNHDA, CDR2 SQIVND (reference sequence). Filled out from reference TRBV19 and TRBJ1-6, the complete variable domain reads DGGITQSPKYLFRKEGQNVTLSCEQNLNHDAMYWYRQDPGQGLRLIYYSQIVNDFQKGDIAEGYSVSREKKESFPLTVTSAQKNPTAFYLCASGGTGYNSPLHFGNGTRLTVT.

The sample holds a few counts of this clone. In DNA form, the CDR3 reads TGCGCCAGCAGCGGGACACGGGATTATGGCTACACCTTC. This translates into CASSGTRDYGYTF. V usage is TRBV10-1 and J usage is TRBJ1-2, with D possibly TRBD1 on 6 matching bases. CDR1 WNHNN and CDR2 SYGVQD come from the germline V gene (reference sequence). V was trimmed by 6 bases and J by 5 bases, leaving 13 bases between them. The CDR3 is 13 amino acids.

CDR3 DNA sequence: TGTGCCAGCAGTGAATCAGGATCCGGTAATGAGCAGTTCTTC. This codes for CASSESGSGNEQFF. This rearrangement joins TRBV6-1 to TRBJ2-1; D not certain. Germline CDR1 reads MNHNS; CDR2 reads SASEGT. The CDR3 contains 14 residues. V lost 2 bases, J lost 7 bases, and 12 bases lay in between.

The CDR3 reads CASSESPGWEFTEAFF. The CDR3 DNA follows: TGTGCCAGCAGTGAATCACCAGGTTGGGAGTTCACTGAAGCTTTCTTT. The rearrangement uses TRBV25-1 and TRBJ1-1; no reliable D call. CDR1 and CDR2 from the germline V gene are MGHDK and SYGVNS. CDR3 length: 16 amino acids. Trimming shortened V by 1 base and J by 4 bases, and 16 bases separated the two germline ends.

CDR3 loop: CASRSQGGLRGARAAFF. In DNA, the CDR3 is TGTGCCAGCAGGTCACAGGGAGGGCTCCGCGGCGCCCGTGCGGCTTTCTTT. The chain uses TRBV27 and TRBJ1-1; D perhaps matches TRBD1 (6 bases). CDR1 and CDR2 from the germline V gene are MNHEY and SMNVEV (reference sequence). This CDR3 is built from 17 residues. V was trimmed by 6 bases and J by 11 bases, leaving 31 bases between them.

The chain carries TRBV2 and TRBJ2-3; 8 bases fit TRBD2. CDR3 length equals 15 residues. The V segment lost 7 bases and the J segment 0 bases; nucleotides outside the gene matches: 6. Germline CDR1 reads SNHLY; CDR2 reads FYNNEI. CDR3 protein: CASKTSGGSTDTQYF. The CDR3 DNA sequence: TGTGCCAGCAAAACTAGCGGTGGAAGCACAGATACGCAGTATTTT.